The next 12 T cell receptor beta chains were all read from a single sample in a study of cytomegalovirus exposure and HLA in healthy donors. It was with 60 Vbeta and 13 Jbeta primers that the PCR ran. The assay was immunoSEQ multiplex PCR, and TCRdb's table has in-frame clones only and misses some. The repertoire holds approximately 170,000 clones, with roughly 71% as singletons. The specimen was PBMCs. All receptors derive from a male donor in good health and CMV-seropositive.

This clone came up once. The chain uses TRBV19 and TRBJ2-3, with TRBD1 matching over 9 bases. The CDR3 is 15 amino acids. The V gene end was trimmed by 5 bases and the J gene end by 4 bases; junction bases not matched to a gene: 7. Germline CDR1 and CDR2: LNHDA and SQIVND (reference sequence). As DNA, the CDR3 is TGTGCCAGTAGTGCCCGGGACAGGGTCTCAGATACGCAGTATTTT. Protein product: CASSARDRVSDTQYF. The full variable domain, in which reference TRBV19 and TRBJ2-3 provide the parts outside the CDR3, is DGGITQSPKYLFRKEGQNVTLSCEQNLNHDAMYWYRQDPGQGLRLIYYSQIVNDFQKGDIAEGYSVSREKKESFPLTVTSAQKNPTAFYLCASSARDRVSDTQYFGPGTRLTVL.

This clone was counted a few times. This rearrangement joins TRBV11-2 to TRBJ2-7; tentatively, D is TRBD2 (6 bases). V was cut by 5 bases and J by 4 bases, with 12 bases left in between. The CDR3 sequence is 13 residues long. The germline gives CDR1 SGHAT, CDR2 FQNNGV. The DNA for the CDR3 is TGTGCCAGCAGCCAAATGGAGGGGTACGAGCAGTACTTC. It codes for CASSQMEGYEQYF.

Only a few counts were recorded for this clone. The V gene is TRBV7-3, the J gene TRBJ2-7; D is unresolved. Looked up from germline, CDR1 is SGHTA and CDR2 is FQGTGA. V lost 0 bases and J 2 bases, leaving 11 bases between the germline ends. The CDR3 loop spans 15 amino acids. In DNA form, the CDR3 reads TGTGCCAGCAGCTTAACGCCAGGCGATACCTACGAGCAGTACTTC. Amino acids: CASSLTPGDTYEQYF.

The genes are TRBV27 and TRBJ2-5, with 10 bases fitting TRBD1. This CDR3 comprises 15 residues. With 4 bases clipped from V and 5 bases from J, the junction kept 7 bases outside the gene matches. CDR1 and CDR2 from the germline V gene are MNHEY and SMNVEV (reference sequence). This chain's CDR3 is CASSSTGGGGETQYF. CDR3 DNA sequence: TGTGCCAGCAGTTCGACAGGGGGCGGGGGTGAGACCCAGTACTTC.

This rearrangement joins TRBV6-5 to TRBJ1-2, with D tentatively TRBD1 (5 bases). This CDR3 spans 15 amino acids. CDR1 MNHEY and CDR2 SVGAGI come from the germline V gene. V lost 2 bases, J lost 8 bases, and 18 bases lay in between. Here the CDR3 reads CASSYVRRDKGGYTF. Here the CDR3 DNA reads TGTGCCAGCAGTTACGTACGCAGGGATAAGGGGGGCTACACCTTC.

The CDR3 protein is CASSLGLAGGAGETQYF. DNA for the CDR3: TGTGCCAGCAGCTTAGGACTAGCGGGGGGGGCCGGGGAGACCCAGTACTTC. The rearrangement uses TRBV11-2 and TRBJ2-5; 14 nucleotides line up with TRBD2. Germline V gene data show CDR1 as SGHAT and CDR2 as FQNNGV. V lost 1 base to trimming and J lost 5 bases; unmatched junction nucleotides: 6. This CDR3 comprises 17 residues.

The chain employs TRBV5-4 and TRBJ1-2; D gene ambiguous. Trimming cost V 3 bases and J 8 bases, with 14 bases left between them. The CDR3 totals 13 residues. The V gene's germline CDR1 is SGHNT and CDR2 YYREEE (reference sequence). Written as DNA, the CDR3 is TGTGCCAGCAGCTCTATCGGACCGGGGGGCTACACCTTC. Residues: CASSSIGPGGYTF.

The chain recombines TRBV19 with TRBJ2-5; 10 nucleotides align to TRBD1. Germline V gene data show CDR1 as LNHDA and CDR2 as SQIVND (reference sequence). The CDR3 runs 16 residues. The V and J ends lost 5 bases and 11 bases, in that order; junction bases with no gene match: 17. The CDR3 DNA follows: TGTGCCAGTAGTGATGAGGCCGGGACAGGGGCTGAGGAGCAGTACTTC. Amino acids: CASSDEAGTGAEEQYF.

The CDR3 region is CASSQDRRGGSGYTF. Written as DNA, the CDR3 is TGTGCCAGCAGCCAAGATCGTCGAGGGGGAAGTGGCTACACCTTC. The chain carries TRBV4-2 and TRBJ1-2; a possible D gene is TRBD1 (6 bases). Germline CDR1 is LGHNA and CDR2 is YNFKEQ. The CDR3 extends over 15 amino acids. Trimming cost V 0 bases and J 7 bases, with 15 bases left between them.

The chain carries TRBV7-8 and TRBJ2-5; 8 bases match TRBD2. Germline trimming cut 2 bases from V and 4 bases from J; bases unmatched to any gene: 3. Per germline, CDR1 SGHVS and CDR2 FQNEAQ. The CDR3 length is 14 residues. The CDR3 DNA reads as TGTGCCAGCAGCTTACCGGGGGGGCCAGAGACCCAGTACTTC. It specifies CASSLPGGPETQYF. Looking up the rest from reference TRBV7-8 and TRBJ2-5 gives the full variable domain: GAGVSQSPRYKVAKRGQDVALRCDPISGHVSLFWYQQALGQGPEFLTYFQNEAQLDKSGLPSDRFFAERPEGSVSTLKIQRTQQEDSAVYLCASSLPGGPETQYFGPGTRLLVL.

V gene TRBV6-4 combines with J gene TRBJ2-7; a possible D gene is TRBD2 (5 bases). The germline V and J ends were trimmed by 0 bases and 6 bases, with 9 bases remaining between them. CDR3 length equals 13 residues. CDR1 MRHNA and CDR2 SNTAGT come from the germline V gene. CDR3 in amino acids: CASSDSTEGEQYF. The CDR3, as DNA: TGTGCCAGCAGTGACTCGACCGAGGGCGAGCAGTACTTC.

The sample holds one count of this clone. The rearrangement uses TRBV7-9 and TRBJ2-7; 10 positions agree with TRBD1. Per the germline V gene, CDR1 is SEHNR and CDR2 is FQNEAQ (reference sequence). V lost 5 bases and J lost 3; bases outside the gene matches: 4. The CDR3 has 14 residues. The CDR3 here is CASSLGQGHYEQYF. The CDR3, as DNA: TGTGCCAGCAGCCTGGGACAGGGGCACTACGAGCAGTACTTC.